The 6 T cell receptor beta chains listed next were all sequenced from one sample in a study of CD8+ T cells in alopecia areata. Treatment noted: oral pan-JAK inhibitor, 5-10 mg twice daily. TCR sequencing used cDNA made by reverse transcription of extracted RNA. Produced via immunoSEQ multiplex PCR; TCRdb's table is partial and in-frame only. Among about 250,000 clones listed, about three fifths were seen once. This sample comprised CD4+ T cells sorted from blood, obtained at week 52, from a patient treated with tofacitinib. The receptors were gathered from a human donor with alopecia areata.

This clone was observed a few times. This chain uses TRBV7-2 with TRBJ1-4; D not certain. Trimming left V 1 base short and J 8 bases short, with 14 bases between. Germline CDR1 and CDR2: SGHTA and FQGNSA. The CDR3 has 15 residues. In nucleotides, the CDR3 is TGTGCCAGCAGCTTAGTGGTGACCCAGAAGGAAAAACTGTTTTTT. The encoded protein is CASSLVVTQKEKLFF.

J is TRBJ1-2 and V is TRBV29-1, with unresolved D. CDR1 SQVTM and CDR2 ANQGSEA come from the germline V gene. With 4 bases removed from V and 9 bases from J, the gap between germline ends came to 9 bases. There are 10 residues in the CDR3. DNA of the CDR3: TGCAGCGTTGGTTTAAACTGCTACACCTTC. Translated: CSVGLNCYTF.

The DNA for the CDR3 is TGTGCCAGCAGCTTAGCTAGGAGCGATGAGCAGTTCTTC. It is translated as CASSLARSDEQFF. V is TRBV7-9 and J is TRBJ2-1; D remains ambiguous. Germline V CDR1 and CDR2: SEHNR, FQNEAQ (reference sequence). CDR3 length: 13 residues. V was shortened by 0 bases and J by 8 bases, with 8 bases between the two germline ends.

V is TRBV4-2 and J is TRBJ1-5; D is undetermined. Germline V lookup: CDR1 LGHNA, CDR2 YNFKEQ. The CDR3 is 12 residues long. The V and J ends lost 0 bases and 5 bases respectively, with 2 bases between them. The CDR3 DNA reads as TGTGCCAGCAGCCAAGATGATCAGCCCCAGCATTTT. Residues: CASSQDDQPQHF.

The chain joins TRBV19 to TRBJ2-5, with D unresolved. V lost 2 bases to trimming and J lost 2 bases, with 15 bases between them. Germline V lookup: CDR1 LNHDA, CDR2 SQIVND (reference sequence). This CDR3 has 16 amino acids. The CDR3 nucleotides read TGTGCCAGTAGTATACTTGGCGCAGGAATGCAAGAGACCCAGTACTTC. Amino acid sequence: CASSILGAGMQETQYF.

This chain uses TRBV5-6 with TRBJ2-2; D possibly corresponds to TRBD1 (6 bases). This CDR3 is built from 15 residues. The V gene's germline CDR1 is SGHDT and CDR2 YYEEEE. V lost 3 bases and J 4 bases, leaving 13 bases between the germline ends. CDR3 in DNA: TGTGCCAGCAGCTGGGGGCAACGGGGCACCGGGGAGCTGTTTTTT. Translated, it gives CASSWGQRGTGELFF.